The sequence of this TCR beta chain was determined in a study of regulatory T cells in long-lasting Graves disease. General study results and limits: Owing to a sample size that was small, accuracy may have been reduced. Persistent disease preferred TRBV28, TRBJ1-2 and TRBJ2-5; new disease, TRBV20-1 and TRBJ2-1.

Both iRepertoire HTBI primers and Arm-PCR of CDR3 regions were used to build the TCR beta libraries. From the multiplex PCR reads, TCRdb called clonotypes with MiXCR, one entry per CDR3 protein. This table has 680,000 or so distinct CDR3 sequences, approximately 15% appearing once. Time point indicated: newly diagnosed GD, antithyroid drugs for less than 3 months. Generation of the TCR library employed RNA extracted from PBMCs. In regard to this clonotype: Its antigen is unidentified.

Germline V gene sequence: CDR1 MNHEY, CDR2 SVGEGT. V lost 2 bases, J lost 0 bases, and 2 bases stayed unmatched. This CDR3 is 16 amino acids long. These same data were also listed under a study on T cells in Graves' hyperthyroidism and ophthalmopathy. In that study: Exclusion criteria comprised uncontrolled infection, other autoimmune disease, pregnancy or lactation.

The starting material was peripheral blood mononuclear cells (PBMCs), obtained at new diagnosis, from a patient treated with antithyroid drugs. This TCR derives from a woman younger than 45 with Graves disease. The chain carries TRBV6-2 or TRBV6-3 and TRBJ2-1, with TRBD2 matching over 9 bases. The CDR3: CASSYGLASSYNEQFF. CDR3 DNA sequence: TGTGCCAGCAGTTACGGACTAGCGAGCTCCTACAATGAGCAGTTCTTC.